This TCR beta chain was sequenced in a study of T-cell reconstitution after alpha-beta-depleted transplantation in children. Study-wide findings and caveats: Alpha-beta T cells present about two months after transplant were reported to originate from several hundred expanded graft clones. Day-60 TCRbeta diversity that was high in some patients was derived from surviving recipient T cells and thymic progenitors. Diversity and T-cell counts at one year after transplant derived mostly from new T cells.

Germline V gives CDR1 MDHEN, CDR2 SYDVKM. The CDR3 loop spans 17 amino acids. V dropped 4 bases and J dropped 7 bases, with 23 bases sitting between them. A TCRbeta library incorporating unique molecular identifiers was prepared. One entry per CDR3 protein results from TCRdb running MiXCR on the PCR reads. The sample yields about 200,000 distinct CDR3 sequences, approximately 6.3% seen once. This clonotype was seen many times. What it binds is unknown. J is TRBJ2-1 and V is TRBV28; D perhaps matches TRBD1 (8 bases). This clonotype was obtained from a boy between 2 and 10 years old with acute lymphoblastic leukemia, due to receive a stem cell transplant. Specimen: PBMCs, collected before TCRalphabeta/CD19-depleted stem cell transplant. CDR3 loop: CASSSPPTGGARNEQFF. CDR3 sequence (DNA): TGTGCCAGCAGTTCGCCTCCCACAGGGGGGGCAAGGAATGAGCAGTTCTTC.